This T cell receptor beta chain was sequenced in a study of blood T cell repertoires in COVID-19. Study background: Acute and convalescent COVID-19 specimens originated in the United States, Italy and Spain. T cells, B-cell-depleted T cells, or PBMCs supplied cDNA or gDNA.

In the source study's methods: Estimated nucleated cell counts came from reference gene primer amplification. TCRdb keeps only in-frame clones here, not all; method: immunoSEQ multiplex PCR. For V, J and clone size, that table is used; D and trimming come from the DNA. This table holds under 100,000 clones, around 82% found once. A Seattle source enrolled patients during active infection and followed them longitudinally. Germline values: CDR1 SGDLS, CDR2 YYNGEE. V lost 2 bases and J lost 2, with 15 bases in between. This CDR3 has 16 residues. The chain recombines TRBV9 with TRBJ2-3, with D perhaps TRBD1 (6 bases). Specimen: peripheral blood. The receptor was derived from an elderly woman with COVID-19, enrolled during active disease. This CDR3 reads CASSVWGRNNTDTQYF. In DNA form, the CDR3 reads TGTGCCAGCAGCGTCTGGGGGCGGAACAACACAGATACGCAGTATTTT. The full variable domain, with the rest looked up from reference TRBV9 and TRBJ2-3, is DSGVTQTPKHLITATGQRVTLRCSPRSGDLSVYWYQQSLDQGLQFLIQYYNGEERAKGNILERFSAQQFPDLHSELNLSSLELGDSALYFCASSVWGRNNTDTQYFGPGTRLTVL.